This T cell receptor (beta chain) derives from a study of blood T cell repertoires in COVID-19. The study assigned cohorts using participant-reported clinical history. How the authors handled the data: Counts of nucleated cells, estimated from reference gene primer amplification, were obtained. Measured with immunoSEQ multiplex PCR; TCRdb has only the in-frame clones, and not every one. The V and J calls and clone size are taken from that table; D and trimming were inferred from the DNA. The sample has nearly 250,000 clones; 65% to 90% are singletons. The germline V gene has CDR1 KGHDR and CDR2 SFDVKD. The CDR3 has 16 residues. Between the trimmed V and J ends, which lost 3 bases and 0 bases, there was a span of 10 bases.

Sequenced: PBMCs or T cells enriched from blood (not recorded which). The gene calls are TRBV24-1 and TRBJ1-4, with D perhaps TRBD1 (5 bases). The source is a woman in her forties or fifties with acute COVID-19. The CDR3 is CATSDPRAATNEKLFF. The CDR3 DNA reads TGTGCCACCAGTGATCCCAGGGCAGCAACTAATGAAAAACTGTTTTTT.